Following are 4 T cell receptor beta chains from one sample sequenced in a study of T cell repertoires in cytomegalovirus infection. Antigens for these TCRs are unknown. Each CDR3 protein is one row after TCRdb ran MiXCR on the reads. The table records around 310,000 distinct CDR3 sequences, under 35% of them present only once. The sequenced sample was cultured PBMCs, obtained from culture after CMV antigen stimulation. The receptors derive from a human donor in good health (CMV status not recorded). Some clones in this sample may be carry-over from other donors' samples.

The J gene is TRBJ1-1, the V gene TRBV5-1, with D uncertain. Between the trimmed V and J ends, which lost 0 bases and 0 bases, there was a span of 15 bases. The CDR3 runs to 17 residues. Looked up from germline, CDR1 is SGHRS and CDR2 is YFSETQ. CDR3 residues: CASSLGEPGFMNTEAFF. CDR3 nucleotides: TGCGCCAGCAGCTTGGGGGAACCTGGATTCATGAACACTGAAGCTTTCTTT.

This clonotype was observed many times. J is TRBJ2-2 and V is TRBV2; perhaps TRBD2 as D (5 bases). V was shortened by 1 base and J by 13 bases, with 13 bases between the two germline ends. The CDR3 is 13 residues long. Germline V gene lookup returns CDR1 SNHLY and CDR2 FYNNEI. Here the CDR3 reads CASSEDRDSRLFF. In DNA, the CDR3 is TGTGCCAGCAGTGAAGATCGGGATAGCAGGCTGTTTTTT.

This clonotype was recorded a few times. The chain combines TRBV20-1 with TRBJ1-3; D is undetermined. The CDR3 totals 14 residues. Trimming removed 0 bases at V and 4 bases at J, with 10 bases between. Germline CDR1 DFQATT, CDR2 SNEGSKA (reference sequence). The CDR3 spells CSARDPGFGNTIYF. The CDR3 coding sequence is TGCAGTGCTAGAGATCCGGGGTTCGGAAACACCATATATTTT.

The chain links TRBV5-4 to TRBJ2-2; TRBD1 matches 8 bases. There are 14 residues in the CDR3. The junction had 5 bases not matched to a gene; V was cut back by 4 bases and J by 6 bases. Germline CDR1 SGHNT, CDR2 YYREEE (reference sequence). Here the CDR3 reads CASSPGQGSGELFF. CDR3 nucleotides: TGTGCCAGCAGCCCAGGACAGGGCTCCGGGGAGCTGTTTTTT.